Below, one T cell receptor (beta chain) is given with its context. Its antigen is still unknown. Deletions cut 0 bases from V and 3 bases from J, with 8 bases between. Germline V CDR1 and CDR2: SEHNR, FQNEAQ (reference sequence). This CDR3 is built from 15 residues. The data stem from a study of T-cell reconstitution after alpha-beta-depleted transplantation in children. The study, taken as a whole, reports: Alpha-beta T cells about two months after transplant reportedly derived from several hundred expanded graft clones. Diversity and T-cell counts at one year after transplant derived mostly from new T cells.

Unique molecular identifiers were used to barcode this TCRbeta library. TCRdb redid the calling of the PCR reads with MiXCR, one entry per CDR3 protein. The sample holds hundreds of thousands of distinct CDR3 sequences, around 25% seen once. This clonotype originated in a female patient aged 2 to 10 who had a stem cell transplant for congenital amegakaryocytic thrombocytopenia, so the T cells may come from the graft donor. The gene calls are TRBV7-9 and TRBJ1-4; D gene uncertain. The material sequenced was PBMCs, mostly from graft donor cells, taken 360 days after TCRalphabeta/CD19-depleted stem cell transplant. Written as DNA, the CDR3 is TGTGCCAGCAGCTTAGCCACACGGGCTAATGAAAAACTGTTTTTT. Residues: CASSLATRANEKLFF.